These T cell receptor beta chains were read from a single sample in a study of cytomegalovirus exposure and HLA in healthy donors. The assay was immunoSEQ multiplex PCR, and TCRdb's table has in-frame clones only and misses some. Of roughly 190,000 clones detected, over 75% appear once; the ten largest clones hold over 2.5%. The sample taken for sequencing was PBMCs. The receptors shown here come from a female donor in good health and CMV-seronegative. The conserved cysteine and the conserved F or W are not part of the CDR3 here. Clone size is not always given. Where it is, it says once, few, many or a class for expanded clones.

j_gene | v_gene | abundance | CDR3aa
TRBJ1-1 | TRBV7-8 | NA | ASSHPTGFTSNTEAF
TRBJ2-7 | TRBV7-2 | NA | ASSLQDRGLYEQY
TRBJ2-6 | TRBV7-3 | NA | ASSFRDKTTGAPSGANVLT
TRBJ1-1 | TRBV30 | NA | AWRETGVTEAF
TRBJ2-5 | TRBV5-4 | NA | ASSFQPLAAQETQY
TRBJ2-1 | TRBV5-1 | NA | VSKPSGLAGVMGSYNEQF
TRBJ2-7 | TRBV2 | few | ASRGQGERYEQY
TRBJ1-1 | TRBV6-5 | NA | ASSYEGGSTEAF
TRBJ2-2 | TRBV18 | NA | ASSPPSQGDGELF
TRBJ1-3 | TRBV2 | NA | ASRAQGTGNTIY
TRBJ2-7 | TRBV28 | NA | ASSSLEGLLGLEQY
TRBJ1-2 | TRBV30 | NA | AWSVQGGYGYT
TRBJ1-4 | TRBV18 | NA | ASSRGQDEKLF
TRBJ2-5 | TRBV14 | few | ASSQTSGRGETQY
TRBJ2-3 | TRBV2 | NA | ASNRLSSTDTQY
TRBJ1-1 | TRBV5-1 | few | ASSPLISVMNTEAF
TRBJ1-2 | TRBV28 | once | ASSFAGGNYGYT
TRBJ2-1 | TRBV6-1 | few | ASTLAANEQF
TRBJ2-7 | TRBV19 | NA | ASSTNTGTGGYEQY
TRBJ2-7 | TRBV28 | NA | AVSGLAGTYEQY
TRBJ2-7 | TRBV6-5 | NA | ASSYQESYEQY
TRBJ1-2 | TRBV27 | NA | ASSLSSLTAGYT
TRBJ1-2 | TRBV30 | NA | AWNQQGAGNYGYT
TRBJ2-6 | TRBV6-4 | NA | ASSDQGGGANVLT
TRBJ1-4 | TRBV5-4 | NA | ASSLGQQNEKLF
TRBJ1-4 | TRBV4-3 | NA | ASSQPYRGDYEKLF
TRBJ2-4 | TRBV28 | NA | ASSKGGEENIQY
TRBJ2-5 | TRBV5-1 | NA | ASSAGVVETQY
TRBJ2-3 | TRBV5-4 | few | ASSRDSPTDTQY
TRBJ1-4 | TRBV9 | NA | ASSGGTGGDDCTNEKLF